This passage covers 26 T cell receptor beta chains from one sample sequenced in a study of blood T cell repertoires in COVID-19. The data were produced by immunoSEQ multiplex PCR, yet TCRdb's version contains in-frame clones alone and is incomplete. The table lists 50,000 to 65,000 clones, about nine tenths of them singletons. Sequencing was performed on peripheral blood. Receptors were obtained from a human donor in a cohort sampled during active COVID-19.

The V call is TRBV18, the J call TRBJ1-3; perhaps TRBD1 as D (6 bases). Germline lookup yields CDR1 KGHSH and CDR2 LQKENI. V dropped 5 bases and J dropped 0 bases, with 11 bases sitting between them. This CDR3 has 15 amino acids. The CDR3 sequence: CASSEQGVSGNTIYF. The CDR3 region has the DNA TGTGCCAGCTCAGAACAGGGTGTCTCTGGAAACACCATATATTTT.

The rearrangement links TRBV7-6 to TRBJ2-1; D may be TRBD1 (5 bases). The germline gives CDR1 SGHVS, CDR2 FNYEAQ. The CDR3 is 15 residues long. V lost 4 bases and J lost 2, with 12 bases in between. In DNA form, the CDR3 reads TGTGCCAGCAGCTCCCTGGCAGGGACCTACAATGAGCAGTTCTTC. This codes for CASSSLAGTYNEQFF.

The chain joins TRBV6-2 or TRBV6-3 to TRBJ1-2; no clear D gene. In germline, CDR1 is MNHEY, CDR2 SVGEGT. V lost 0 bases, J lost 4 bases, and 9 bases lay in between. The CDR3 is made up of 14 amino acids. CDR3 region: CASSYSIGSYGYTF. DNA of the CDR3: TGTGCCAGCAGTTACTCGATCGGGAGCTATGGCTACACCTTC.

This CDR3 is CASSLGLAGGEETQYF. CDR3 sequence (DNA): TGTGCCAGCAGCTTGGGACTAGCGGGAGGAGAGGAGACCCAGTACTTC. The chain couples TRBV11-3 to TRBJ2-5; 15 bases agree with TRBD2. Trimming took 3 bases from V and 5 from J; bases not matched to a gene: 4. CDR1 is SGHNT, CDR2 YENEEA, per germline. This CDR3 spans 16 amino acids.

This chain joins TRBV7-2 and TRBJ1-2; D possibly corresponds to TRBD1 (5 bases). The germline CDR1 and CDR2 sequences are SGHTA and FQGNSA. The ends were cut back, 4 bases at V and 4 bases at J, with 10 bases in the middle. The CDR3 covers 13 residues. In DNA, the CDR3 is TGTGCCAGCAGCTATGACAGACTCTATGGCTACACCTTC. Translation: CASSYDRLYGYTF.

The chain carries TRBV21-1 and TRBJ1-2; TRBD1 is taken as the D call from the table, unchecked against the DNA. TRBV21-1 counts as a pseudogene. The CDR3 loop spans 12 amino acids. CDR3 sequence: CASSSTGHGYTF. The CDR3 DNA follows: TGTGCCAGCAGCAGTACAGGGCATGGCTACACCTTC.

The J gene is TRBJ2-1, the V gene TRBV7-9, with 10 bases aligning to TRBD2. CDR1 SEHNR and CDR2 FQNEAQ come from the germline V gene (reference sequence). The ends lost 2 bases at V and 4 bases at J; junction bases unmatched: 2. The CDR3 extends over 15 amino acids. The CDR3 nucleotides read TGTGCCAGCAGCTTAAATAGCGGGGGGTACAATGAGCAGTTCTTC. This sequence encodes CASSLNSGGYNEQFF.

The chain is built from TRBV5-1 and TRBJ1-3; 7 nucleotides match TRBD1. The CDR3 runs to 17 residues. Germline-derived CDR1 and CDR2 are SGHRS and YFSETQ. V was pared by 0 bases and J by 3 bases, with 9 bases of the junction left unmatched. Here the CDR3 DNA reads TGCGCCAGCAGCTTGGGCCGACTGACAGGGTATGGAAACACCATATATTTT. It encodes CASSLGRLTGYGNTIYF.

The chain links TRBV9 to TRBJ2-3, with 15 bases lining up with TRBD2. The V segment lost 3 bases and the J segment 1 base; nucleotides outside the gene matches: 3. CDR3 length: 17 amino acids. Germline V lookup: CDR1 SGDLS, CDR2 YYNGEE. The CDR3 is CASSDGLAGGGTDTQYF. The CDR3, as DNA: TGTGCCAGCAGCGACGGACTAGCGGGGGGGGGCACAGATACGCAGTATTTT.

The chain recombines TRBV18 with TRBJ1-2; unclear D gene. The CDR3 runs 14 residues. Germline lookup yields CDR1 KGHSH and CDR2 LQKENI. V lost 3 bases, J lost 5 bases, and 13 bases lay in between. The CDR3 bases are TGTGCCAGCTCACCTGAAGGTCGCGGTTATGGCTACACCTTC. Translation: CASSPEGRGYGYTF.

The rearrangement joins TRBV20-1 to TRBJ1-5, with a weak D call TRBD1 (5 bases). This CDR3 is 13 amino acids long. Trimming took off 3 bases at V and 4 bases at J, with 10 bases between the two ends. In germline, CDR1 is DFQATT, CDR2 SNEGSKA (reference sequence). This chain's CDR3 is CSASYGGNQPQHF. The CDR3 coding sequence is TGCAGTGCTAGTTACGGGGGGAATCAGCCCCAGCATTTT.

The J gene is TRBJ2-6, the V gene TRBV19; TRBD1 is a possible D gene (5 bases). Trimming took 3 bases from V and 1 from J, leaving 10 bases between them. Germline assignment: CDR1 LNHDA and CDR2 SQIVND (reference sequence). The CDR3 has 16 residues. This CDR3 is CASSMAGPSGANVLTF. The CDR3 DNA sequence: TGTGCCAGTAGTATGGCAGGGCCGTCTGGGGCCAACGTCCTGACTTTC.

The chain carries TRBV2 and TRBJ1-2; 9 bases align to TRBD1. The CDR3 runs 14 residues. Germline values: CDR1 SNHLY, CDR2 FYNNEI. J lost 8 bases, V lost 6 bases, and 10 bases had no gene match. CDR3 protein: CASSRDRALRGYTF. The CDR3 nucleotides read TGTGCCAGCAGCCGGGACAGGGCTCTAAGGGGCTACACCTTC.

J is TRBJ2-5 and V is TRBV11-2, with D hard to call. The CDR3 sequence is 13 residues long. V dropped 5 bases and J dropped 1 base, with 8 bases sitting between them. Germline CDR1 reads SGHAT; CDR2 reads FQNNGV. CDR3 DNA: TGTGCCAGCAGCCCCCTTCCCCAAGAGACCCAGTACTTC. This translates into CASSPLPQETQYF.

V and J are TRBV7-2 and TRBJ1-5; no clear D. Trimming stripped 1 base from V and 3 bases from J, with 4 bases between. The CDR3 runs to 13 residues. The germline gives CDR1 SGHTA, CDR2 FQGNSA. The CDR3 nucleotides are TGTGCCAGCAGCTTAGTAGTCAATCAGCCCCAGCATTTT. This translates into CASSLVVNQPQHF.

The chain uses TRBV27 and TRBJ1-2; TRBD1 agrees at 7 bases. The CDR3 has 16 residues. Germline CDR1 MNHEY, CDR2 SMNVEV (reference sequence). Trimming at V came to 0 bases and at J to 8 bases, leaving 12 bases not matched to a gene. CDR3 DNA: TGTGCCAGCAGTTTATCATGGGACAGATTAGTGTTGGGCTACACCTTC. It encodes CASSLSWDRLVLGYTF.

This clone is medium-sized within its sample. The V call is TRBV7-9, the J call TRBJ1-2, with TRBD1 matching over 7 bases. The ends lost 5 bases at V and 8 bases at J; junction bases unmatched: 11. CDR1 SEHNR and CDR2 FQNEAQ come from the germline V gene (reference sequence). The CDR3 extends over 14 amino acids. The CDR3 reads CASSQRTGVIGYTF. The CDR3, as DNA: TGTGCCAGCAGCCAGAGAACAGGGGTTATAGGCTACACCTTC.

This chain connects TRBV9 to TRBJ2-7, with D maybe TRBD1 (6 bases). Germline CDR1 SGDLS, CDR2 YYNGEE. This CDR3 contains 15 residues. V was pared by 0 bases and J by 4 bases, with 14 bases between. The CDR3 DNA follows: TGTGCCAGCAGCGTAGGGGGACACATAACTTACGAGCAGTACTTC. Amino acid sequence: CASSVGGHITYEQYF.

This chain uses TRBV7-3 with TRBJ2-7, with 9 bases fitting TRBD2. The CDR3 has 15 residues. V dropped 2 bases and J dropped 2; count of bases not matched to a gene: 4. Germline V gene data show CDR1 as SGHTA and CDR2 as FQGTGA. The CDR3 region has the DNA TGTGCCAGCAGCTTAGCGGGAGGGGTAGCCTACGAGCAGTACTTC. This codes for CASSLAGGVAYEQYF.

The rearrangement uses TRBV29-1 and TRBJ1-1, with 7 bases aligning to TRBD1. Germline V gene sequence: CDR1 SQVTM, CDR2 ANQGSEA. With 7 bases clipped from V and 0 bases from J, the junction kept 8 bases outside the gene matches. The CDR3 runs 14 residues. In DNA, the CDR3 is TGCAGCGGGGGACAGCCGGCCCTGAACACTGAAGCTTTCTTT. Translation: CSGGQPALNTEAFF.

J is TRBJ1-5 and V is TRBV28; unclear D gene. Looked up from germline, CDR1 is MDHEN and CDR2 is SYDVKM. The CDR3 extends over 12 amino acids. Trimming pared 4 bases from V and 5 bases from J, leaving 6 bases between. CDR3 residues: CASSSTDQPQHF. The CDR3 DNA is TGTGCCAGCAGTTCCACAGATCAGCCCCAGCATTTT. The entire variable domain, with the rest obtained from reference TRBV28 and TRBJ1-5, is as follows: DVKVTQSSRYLVKRTGEKVFLECVQDMDHENMFWYRQDPGLGLRLIYFSYDVKMKEKGDIPEGYSVSREKKERFSLILESASTNQTSMYLCASSSTDQPQHFGDGTRLSIL.

The chain uses TRBV14 and TRBJ2-7; 7 bases map to TRBD2. The CDR3 extends over 13 amino acids. Germline CDR1 reads SGHDN; CDR2 reads FVKESK. Unmatched junction bases numbered 9, after V lost 6 bases and J lost 7 bases. This CDR3 reads CASRGSGAGEQYF. DNA of the CDR3: TGTGCCAGCAGAGGGAGCGGGGCGGGTGAGCAGTACTTC.

The chain carries TRBV28 and TRBJ2-7, with D tentatively TRBD1 (5 bases). Trimming took 5 bases from V and 3 from J, leaving 5 bases between them. There are 11 residues in the CDR3. CDR1 is MDHEN and CDR2 is SYDVKM in the germline V gene. The CDR3 region has the DNA TGTGCCAGCAGTGACAGCTACGAGCAGTACTTC. Translating it yields CASSDSYEQYF. Supplemented by reference TRBV28 and TRBJ2-7, the full variable domain reads DVKVTQSSRYLVKRTGEKVFLECVQDMDHENMFWYRQDPGLGLRLIYFSYDVKMKEKGDIPEGYSVSREKKERFSLILESASTNQTSMYLCASSDSYEQYFGPGTRLTVT.

This clone was picked up one time. This chain links TRBV7-3 with TRBJ2-2; 11 positions match TRBD2. Germline V lookup: CDR1 SGHTA, CDR2 FQGTGA. The CDR3 is 15 amino acids. V was pared by 5 bases and J by 4 bases, with 3 bases of the junction left unmatched. CDR3 protein: CASSQGLAGTGELFF. The CDR3 DNA follows: TGTGCCAGCAGCCAAGGACTAGCGGGCACCGGGGAGCTGTTTTTT. Based on the CDR3 plus reference TRBV7-3 and TRBJ2-2, the full variable domain is GAGVSQTPSNKVTEKGKYVELRCDPISGHTALYWYRQSLGQGPEFLIYFQGTGAADDSGLPNDRFFAVRPEGSVSTLKIQRTERGDSAVYLCASSQGLAGTGELFFGEGSRLTVL.

The chain recombines TRBV7-3 with TRBJ2-2; perhaps TRBD1 as D (7 bases). There are 15 residues in the CDR3. Germline V gene data show CDR1 as SGHTA and CDR2 as FQGTGA. The V end lost 0 bases, the J end lost 7 bases, and 12 bases lay between the germline ends. The CDR3 loop is CASSLTRDSVGELFF. Written as DNA, the CDR3 is TGTGCCAGCAGCTTAACGCGGGACAGTGTCGGGGAGCTGTTTTTT.

This clone occurred once. The chain combines TRBV2 with TRBJ1-5, with D possibly being TRBD1 (5 bases). The CDR3 length is 15 residues. V was trimmed by 7 bases and J by 6 bases, leaving 19 bases between them. Germline V gives CDR1 SNHLY, CDR2 FYNNEI. The CDR3 region is CASTPGGGWSQPQHF. The CDR3 nucleotides read TGTGCCAGCACCCCTGGGGGGGGTTGGAGTCAGCCCCAGCATTTT. The entire variable domain, with the rest obtained from reference TRBV2 and TRBJ1-5, is as follows: EPEVTQTPSHQVTQMGQEVILRCVPISNHLYFYWYRQILGQKVEFLVSFYNNEISEKSEIFDDQFSVERPDGSNFTLKIRSTKLEDSAMYFCASTPGGGWSQPQHFGDGTRLSIL.